A selection of T cell receptor beta chains follows, all from one sample in a study of cytomegalovirus exposure and HLA in healthy donors. This table comes from immunoSEQ multiplex PCR, and its TCRdb copy is limited to in-frame clones, with some not included. Here the sample spans approximately 150,000 clones, 60% to 80% being singletons. The sequenced material came from PBMCs. These receptors were obtained from a young woman in good health and CMV-seronegative. Both conserved end residues are part of each CDR3. D genes are given only for firm matches. Only some rows state a clone size, as once, few, many or a class for expanded clones.

abundance: .; j_gene: TRBJ2-2; d_gene: .; len: 13; v_gene: TRBV27; CDR3nt: TGTGCCAGCAGTTTATCCCCCCGCGGGGAGCTGTTTTTT; CDR3aa: CASSLSPRGELFF
abundance: .; j_gene: TRBJ1-1; d_gene: .; len: 13; v_gene: TRBV2; CDR3nt: TGTGCCAGCAGTGGGGGGGGCACGACTGAAGCTTTCTTT; CDR3aa: CASSGGGTTEAFF
abundance: .; j_gene: TRBJ2-4; d_gene: .; len: 15; v_gene: TRBV9; CDR3nt: TGTGCCAGCAGCGTAGGAGGGGGGGACTGGGACATTCAGTACTTC; CDR3aa: CASSVGGGDWDIQYF
abundance: .; j_gene: TRBJ1-1; d_gene: TRBD1; len: 15; v_gene: TRBV14; CDR3nt: TGTGCCAGCAGCCAAGCAGGGGGTGCGAACACTGAAGCTTTCTTT; CDR3aa: CASSQAGGANTEAFF
abundance: .; j_gene: TRBJ2-1; d_gene: TRBD2; len: 17; v_gene: TRBV5-1; CDR3nt: TGCGCCAGCAGCTTGAGTGTTGGGACTAGCGGGGGTAATGAGCAGTTCTTC; CDR3aa: CASSLSVGTSGGNEQFF
abundance: few; j_gene: TRBJ2-7; d_gene: .; len: 14; v_gene: TRBV6-6; CDR3nt: TGTGCCAGCGGTGGGCAGGGGAATACCTACGAGCAGTACTTC; CDR3aa: CASGGQGNTYEQYF
abundance: .; j_gene: TRBJ2-7; d_gene: .; len: 12; v_gene: TRBV2; CDR3nt: TGTGCCAGCAAAGAGTTCTCCTACGAGCAGTACTTC; CDR3aa: CASKEFSYEQYF
abundance: .; j_gene: TRBJ2-3; d_gene: .; len: 17; v_gene: TRBV5-6; CDR3nt: TGTGCCAGCAGCTCCACTGTGGAGAGGGCGGGGTCAGATACGCAGTATTTT; CDR3aa: CASSSTVERAGSDTQYF
abundance: .; j_gene: TRBJ1-2; d_gene: .; len: 16; v_gene: TRBV4-2; CDR3nt: TGTGCCAGCAGCCAAGATAGAGGGGGTAATAACTATGGCTACACCTTC; CDR3aa: CASSQDRGGNNYGYTF
abundance: once; j_gene: TRBJ1-1; d_gene: TRBD1; len: 14; v_gene: TRBV5-1; CDR3nt: TGCGCCAGCAGGAAGGGGGCTGTGAACACTGAAGCTTTCTTT; CDR3aa: CASRKGAVNTEAFF
abundance: .; j_gene: TRBJ2-7; d_gene: .; len: 14; v_gene: TRBV6-5; CDR3nt: TGTGCCAGCAGCTCCGGGACTTCCTACTACGAGCAGTACTTC; CDR3aa: CASSSGTSYYEQYF
abundance: once; j_gene: TRBJ2-5; d_gene: TRBD2; len: 19; v_gene: TRBV19; CDR3nt: TGTGCCAGTAGTACCCGCCTTGATAAACCGGGACTAGTGGAAGAGACCCAGTACTTC; CDR3aa: CASSTRLDKPGLVEETQYF
abundance: .; j_gene: TRBJ2-7; d_gene: TRBD1; len: 14; v_gene: TRBV9; CDR3nt: TGTGCCAGCAGCGTGACAGGGGAGGCCTACGAGCAGTACTTC; CDR3aa: CASSVTGEAYEQYF
abundance: .; j_gene: TRBJ2-5; d_gene: TRBD2; len: 15; v_gene: TRBV5-4; CDR3nt: TGTGCCAGCAGCAAGGGACTAGCGGTGCAAGAGACCCAGTACTTC; CDR3aa: CASSKGLAVQETQYF
abundance: .; j_gene: TRBJ1-1; d_gene: .; len: 14; v_gene: TRBV9; CDR3nt: TGTGCCAGCAGCTCCTCCCAGGGGAACACTGAAGCTTTCTTT; CDR3aa: CASSSSQGNTEAFF
abundance: .; j_gene: TRBJ1-3; d_gene: .; len: 16; v_gene: TRBV2; CDR3nt: TGTGCCAGCAGTGAAGCTAGTCCCAGGATTGGAAACACCATATATTTT; CDR3aa: CASSEASPRIGNTIYF
abundance: once; j_gene: TRBJ2-3; d_gene: TRBD1; len: 16; v_gene: TRBV9; CDR3nt: TGTGCCAGCAGCGTGACTCTGGACAGGGGGACAGATACGCAGTATTTT; CDR3aa: CASSVTLDRGTDTQYF
abundance: .; j_gene: TRBJ1-5; d_gene: .; len: 16; v_gene: TRBV15; CDR3nt: TGTGCCACCAGCCTCGGAACAGGTCGCGGCAATCAGCCCCAGCATTTT; CDR3aa: CATSLGTGRGNQPQHF
abundance: .; j_gene: TRBJ1-3; d_gene: .; len: 15; v_gene: TRBV27; CDR3nt: TGTGCCAGCAGAGAGGCGGGGGTGTACGGAAACACCATATATTTT; CDR3aa: CASREAGVYGNTIYF
abundance: .; j_gene: TRBJ2-3; d_gene: TRBD2; len: 17; v_gene: TRBV9; CDR3nt: TGTGCCAGCAGCCTAGGAGGAGCGGGGGGGGTCTCAGATACGCAGTATTTT; CDR3aa: CASSLGGAGGVSDTQYF
abundance: .; j_gene: TRBJ2-6; d_gene: TRBD1; len: 15; v_gene: TRBV6-6; CDR3nt: TGTGCCAGCAGATTCAGACAGGGAAGGGCCAACGTCCTGACTTTC; CDR3aa: CASRFRQGRANVLTF
abundance: few; j_gene: TRBJ1-4; d_gene: TRBD1; len: 17; v_gene: TRBV5-1; CDR3nt: TGCGCCAGCAGCTTCTCATTAGGGGGCCTCAATAATGAAAAACTGTTTTTT; CDR3aa: CASSFSLGGLNNEKLFF
abundance: .; j_gene: TRBJ1-5; d_gene: TRBD1; len: 19; v_gene: TRBV2; CDR3nt: TGTGCCAGCAGTGAAGCAGAATGGGGGGACAGGGGAAGCAATCAGCCCCAGCATTTT; CDR3aa: CASSEAEWGDRGSNQPQHF
abundance: .; j_gene: TRBJ1-6; d_gene: .; len: 14; v_gene: TRBV30; CDR3nt: TGTGCCTGGAGTCGGGACGGCGGGACTTCACCCCTCCACTTT; CDR3aa: CAWSRDGGTSPLHF
abundance: .; j_gene: TRBJ1-1; d_gene: .; len: 15; v_gene: TRBV11-2; CDR3nt: TGTGCCAGCAGCTTAGAAATTCGGGGTGCCACTGAAGCTTTCTTT; CDR3aa: CASSLEIRGATEAFF
abundance: .; j_gene: TRBJ1-5; d_gene: .; len: 14; v_gene: TRBV30; CDR3nt: TGTGCCTGGAGTGTGCTCGGTCGCAATCAGCCCCAGCATTTT; CDR3aa: CAWSVLGRNQPQHF
abundance: once; j_gene: TRBJ2-7; d_gene: TRBD1; len: 16; v_gene: TRBV4-1; CDR3nt: TGCGCCAGCAGCCAAGATGGGTCAGGGGGCGGCTACGAGCAGTACTTC; CDR3aa: CASSQDGSGGGYEQYF
abundance: .; j_gene: TRBJ1-1; d_gene: .; len: 15; v_gene: TRBV19; CDR3nt: TGTGCCAGTACCGATAGTCTGGTTATGGACACTGAAGCTTTCTTT; CDR3aa: CASTDSLVMDTEAFF
abundance: .; j_gene: TRBJ1-2; d_gene: TRBD1; len: 14; v_gene: TRBV5-5; CDR3nt: TGTGCCAGCAGCTTGACAGGGGGTATCTATGGCTACACCTTC; CDR3aa: CASSLTGGIYGYTF
abundance: .; j_gene: TRBJ1-2; d_gene: .; len: 15; v_gene: TRBV7-9; CDR3nt: TGTGCCAGCAGCCCCACGGGACACTCCCCGCGAGGCTACACCTTC; CDR3aa: CASSPTGHSPRGYTF
abundance: .; j_gene: TRBJ2-7; d_gene: TRBD1; len: 15; v_gene: TRBV9; CDR3nt: TGTGCCAGCACCCCAGGAGGGACAGGGACCTACGAGCAGTACTTC; CDR3aa: CASTPGGTGTYEQYF
abundance: .; j_gene: TRBJ1-2; d_gene: .; len: 15; v_gene: TRBV4-1; CDR3nt: TGCGCCAGCAGCCAAGATAACGCAGTCAACTATGGCTACACCTTC; CDR3aa: CASSQDNAVNYGYTF
abundance: few; j_gene: TRBJ1-1; d_gene: .; len: 14; v_gene: TRBV5-1; CDR3nt: TGCGCCAGCAGCTTGGCACCAGGGAACACTGAAGCTTTCTTT; CDR3aa: CASSLAPGNTEAFF
abundance: .; j_gene: TRBJ2-1; d_gene: .; len: 13; v_gene: TRBV6-1; CDR3nt: TGTGCCAGCCTCTTGGTCCGCGGCAATGAGCAGTTCTTC; CDR3aa: CASLLVRGNEQFF
abundance: .; j_gene: TRBJ1-1; d_gene: .; len: 17; v_gene: TRBV10-2; CDR3nt: TGCGCCAGCAGGATGACAGCTCTCACAAAGATCCACACTGACGCTTTCTTT; CDR3aa: CASRMTALTKIHTDAFF
abundance: .; j_gene: TRBJ2-3; d_gene: TRBD2; len: 18; v_gene: TRBV7-2; CDR3nt: TGTGCCAGCAGCTGGGGGACTAGCGGGGGGGCCTGGACAGATACGCAGTATTTT; CDR3aa: CASSWGTSGGAWTDTQYF
abundance: few; j_gene: TRBJ2-1; d_gene: .; len: 11; v_gene: TRBV29-1; CDR3nt: TGCAGCGTGCGCTTTGTGAATGAGCAGTTCTTC; CDR3aa: CSVRFVNEQFF
abundance: .; j_gene: TRBJ2-7; d_gene: TRBD1; len: 16; v_gene: TRBV6-1; CDR3nt: TGTGCCAGCAGTGAATTGGGGGCAGGGGGCGGTTACGAGCAGTACTTC; CDR3aa: CASSELGAGGGYEQYF
abundance: .; j_gene: TRBJ1-1; d_gene: TRBD1; len: 14; v_gene: TRBV29-1; CDR3nt: TGCAGCGTTGAGAGAGGGGGCGGGAGGCCTGAAGCTTTCTTT; CDR3aa: CSVERGGGRPEAFF
abundance: .; j_gene: TRBJ2-1; d_gene: .; len: 17; v_gene: TRBV29-1; CDR3nt: TGCAGCGTCAGGGGGATCTCAAGCGGGGGACCCAACAATGAGCAGTTCTTC; CDR3aa: CSVRGISSGGPNNEQFF
abundance: .; j_gene: TRBJ2-1; d_gene: TRBD2; len: 15; v_gene: TRBV6-5; CDR3nt: TGTGCCAGCAGTTTAGGGCTAGCGGGGAAGCAGGAGCAGTTCTTC; CDR3aa: CASSLGLAGKQEQFF
abundance: .; j_gene: TRBJ1-2; d_gene: TRBD1; len: 15; v_gene: TRBV4-2; CDR3nt: TGTGCCAGCAGCCAGGGGACCCAGGGGGTGGATGGCTACACCTTC; CDR3aa: CASSQGTQGVDGYTF
abundance: .; j_gene: TRBJ2-1; d_gene: .; len: 16; v_gene: TRBV27; CDR3nt: TGTGCCAGCAGTCCCTCGACAGATCCTACCTACAATGAGCAGTTCTTC; CDR3aa: CASSPSTDPTYNEQFF
abundance: .; j_gene: TRBJ2-5; d_gene: TRBD2; len: 15; v_gene: TRBV7-3; CDR3nt: TGTGCCAGCAGCCGAGGCGGGGGGGCCGAGGAGACCCAGTACTTC; CDR3aa: CASSRGGGAEETQYF
abundance: .; j_gene: TRBJ1-4; d_gene: .; len: 16; v_gene: TRBV4-2; CDR3nt: TGTGCCAGCAGCCAAGATGTGGGCATTACTAATGAAAAACTGTTTTTT; CDR3aa: CASSQDVGITNEKLFF
abundance: .; j_gene: TRBJ2-7; d_gene: TRBD2; len: 15; v_gene: TRBV5-1; CDR3nt: TGCGCCAGCAGCCCCGGGACTAGATATCCCTACGAGCAGTACTTC; CDR3aa: CASSPGTRYPYEQYF
abundance: .; j_gene: TRBJ2-4; d_gene: .; len: 15; v_gene: TRBV15; CDR3nt: TGTGCCACCAGCAGAGAGGGGGACCGGGGGAACATTCAGTACTTC; CDR3aa: CATSREGDRGNIQYF
abundance: .; j_gene: TRBJ1-1; d_gene: .; len: 14; v_gene: TRBV5-1; CDR3nt: TGCGCCAGCAGCTTGGATCAGGCGGGGACTGAAGCTTTCTTT; CDR3aa: CASSLDQAGTEAFF
abundance: .; j_gene: TRBJ2-1; d_gene: .; len: 13; v_gene: TRBV27; CDR3nt: TGTGCCAGCAGTCCCAGACTCTACAATGAGCAGTTCTTC; CDR3aa: CASSPRLYNEQFF
abundance: few; j_gene: TRBJ2-1; d_gene: TRBD2; len: 17; v_gene: TRBV4-2; CDR3nt: TGTGCCAGCAGCCAAGATGAGGCTAGCGGGGACTACAATGAGCAGTTCTTC; CDR3aa: CASSQDEASGDYNEQFF
abundance: .; j_gene: TRBJ1-1; d_gene: TRBD1; len: 16; v_gene: TRBV6-1; CDR3nt: TGTGCCAGCAGTGACAGGAGACAGGGGGCCTTCACTGAAGCTTTCTTT; CDR3aa: CASSDRRQGAFTEAFF